Below, one TCR beta chain is given with its context. The table lists this clonotype with many counts. Its antigen is unknown. It has no much larger one-base neighbor in the sample; base qualities were not kept. A patient counted as having stable Graves' hyperthyroidism if no progression to ophthalmopathy occurred over 18 months of follow-up. The hyperthyroidism patients were between 18 and 65 years old and newly diagnosed, with a disease duration of less than 2 months. Exclusion was applied to patients with uncontrolled infections, other autoimmune diseases, pregnancy or lactation. Diagnoses were based on clinical symptoms, serum thyroxine and TRAb, thyroid ultrasound and orbital computed tomography. PBMCs were isolated from about 10 ml of fresh peripheral blood by Ficoll-Paque density gradient centrifugation. Total RNA was extracted with Trizol reagent, and quality was checked on an Agilent 2100 Bioanalyzer.

The data stem from a study of T cells in Graves' hyperthyroidism and ophthalmopathy (dated by TCRdb to between 2018 and 2021). Broadly, across the study: Peripheral blood samples were taken at initial diagnosis, before any treatment was given. After sampling, hyperthyroidism patients received methimazole starting at 30 mg daily, and ophthalmopathy patients received high-dose intravenous methylprednisolone. The roughly 100 discovery patients were randomly divided into training and test sets at a 7:3 ratio. A discovery cohort of roughly 100 patients, 43 with Graves' ophthalmopathy and approximately 55 with stable Graves' hyperthyroidism, was used to find distinguishing TCR V-J signatures. Whether ophthalmopathy could be predicted prospectively was tested in an independent validation cohort made up of approximately 19 hyperthyroidism patients plus 17 patients who later progressed to ophthalmopathy. In six Graves' hyperthyroidism patients, the study also compared T-cell repertoires from thyroid tissue with T-cell repertoires from blood. TCR Vbeta CDR3 sequencing of 130 to 150 peripheral blood samples (43 ophthalmopathy, about 74 hyperthyroidism and 17 progressor patients) is reported in the paper. What the study reported, not specific to this receptor: Ophthalmopathy was separated from stable hyperthyroidism by a 13 V-J signature model, with approximately 89% sensitivity and around 81% specificity obtained in cross-validation and 80%/75% obtained in testing. No statistical method was used to set the sample size in advance, and investigators knew the group allocation. Most expanded thyroid clonotypes (frequency above 0.001) were also detected in blood, a finding suggesting that blood repertoires may reflect thyroid immune responses. In validation, the model predicted progression to ophthalmopathy a median of roughly 6.5 months before onset, with roughly 68% sensitivity and roughly 73% specificity.

Amplification of TCR beta CDR3 regions was carried out from RNA transcripts. A first-round RT-PCR of the TCR CDR3 used the HTBI primer set with the Qiagen OneStep RT-PCR kit. Libraries were constructed in a second round of multiplex PCR, after which size selection and purification were carried out. Paired-end sequencing of the libraries was performed with 100 bp reads on an Illumina HiSeq2000. The published analysis was carried out like this. SOAPnuke was used to process the raw data, removing reads that contained adapters or uncalled bases, had a mean Phred below 15, or lacked an exact match to the constant primer or identifier. High-quality paired reads were merged with COPE v1.2.5, and unique nucleotide sequences were defined as clonotypes. MiTCR v1.1 was used to align the clonotypes against IMGT TRBV, TRBD and TRBJ reference segments. Analysis was restricted to V-J combinations with a frequency above 0.0001, which covered 99.2% of repertoires. The TCS score was defined as the ratio of F50 (clonal expansion) to E x V (chaos), calculated using BLOSUM62-based TCRdist between CDR3 peptides within each V-J. Welch's t-statistics and random forest reduced fewer than 600 V-J features to 13, which were used in a naive Bayes classifier (R e1071). The public reads were reprocessed in TCRdb via fastp at Q25 and MiXCR, keeping in-frame beta chains. Each CDR3 protein gets just one entry, which takes the most common genes and DNA from the rows behind it. These V and J calls rely on TCRdb rather than the paper's analysis. This sample has some 560,000 distinct CDR3 sequences in its table, and 15% to 18% of those were observed once. Jointly, the top ten make up 6.5% to 8% of the sample.

Counted from cysteine to phenylalanine, this CDR3 has 13 amino acids. Of the read, only the CDR3 DNA is kept; its 39 bases are in frame from base 1. CDR1 and CDR2 (MDHEN, SYDVKM) derive from the germline V gene. V gives up 2 bases and J gives up 7 bases, and the segment between their germline ends measures 9 bases. This TCR was recovered from a woman in her twenties or thirties with Graves' hyperthyroidism. Recombination joined TRBV28 with TRBJ2-1; too little of a D gene remains to name it. Sequencing input: blood. The DNA sequence follows: TGTGCCAGCAGTTTAACTGAGAAAAATGAGCAGTTCTTC. The encoded protein is CASSLTEKNEQFF.